Listed below are T cell receptor beta chains from one sample, sequenced in a study of cytomegalovirus exposure and HLA in healthy donors. Assay used: immunoSEQ multiplex PCR; TCRdb lists only in-frame clones, some missing. The data show 180,000 or so clones, about nine tenths seen once. Sequencing was carried out using PBMCs. These receptors came from a man between 18 and 29 years old in good health and CMV-seropositive. CDR3s include the opening cysteine and the closing phenylalanine or tryptophan. Fields, in order: CDR3 length, V gene, D gene, J gene, CDR3 DNA, CDR3 protein. The D gene is left open where the match is weak.

length: 14
V: TRBV5-8
D: TRBD1
J: TRBJ1-5
DNA: TGTGCCAGCAGCTTAAAGGCAGGGGGTCAGCCCCAGCATTTT
CDR3: CASSLKAGGQPQHF

length: 15
V: TRBV5-1
D: -
J: TRBJ2-1
DNA: TGCGCCAGCAGCTTGGGGCTAGCGAGTTACAATGAGCAGTTCTTC
CDR3: CASSLGLASYNEQFF

length: 11
V: TRBV29-1
D: TRBD1
J: TRBJ1-2
DNA: TGCAGCGTTGCAGCAGGGGGCGGCTACACCTTC
CDR3: CSVAAGGGYTF

length: 14
V: TRBV19
D: -
J: TRBJ2-7
DNA: TGTGCCAGTAGTATGGTAATGGGACACTACGAGCAGTACTTC
CDR3: CASSMVMGHYEQYF

length: 15
V: TRBV15
D: -
J: TRBJ2-7
DNA: TGTGCCACCAGCAGAGATCGCGGGCCGGAGGGCGAGCAGTACTTC
CDR3: CATSRDRGPEGEQYF

length: 14
V: TRBV9
D: TRBD1
J: TRBJ1-2
DNA: TGTGCCAGCAGCGTAGGGCGGACAGGCTATGGCTACACCTTC
CDR3: CASSVGRTGYGYTF

length: 15
V: TRBV6-5
D: -
J: TRBJ2-2
DNA: TGTGCCAGCAGTGGGGGGGCTGCCAACCCCGGGGAGCTGTTTTTT
CDR3: CASSGGAANPGELFF

length: 12
V: TRBV13
D: -
J: TRBJ2-1
DNA: TGTGCCAGCAGTCTAGTGGACAATGAGCAGTTCTTC
CDR3: CASSLVDNEQFF

length: 13
V: TRBV7-2
D: -
J: TRBJ1-5
DNA: TGTGCCAGCAGCTTACAGGGCGATCAGCCCCAGCATTTT
CDR3: CASSLQGDQPQHF

length: 16
V: TRBV5-1
D: -
J: TRBJ2-6
DNA: TGCGCCAGCAGCTCCCAGGGTACGGGCGGGGCCAACGTCCTGACTTTC
CDR3: CASSSQGTGGANVLTF

length: 14
V: TRBV5-1
D: TRBD1
J: TRBJ1-1
DNA: TGCGCCAGCAGCCCGGGACAGGGCTGGACTGAAGCTTTCTTT
CDR3: CASSPGQGWTEAFF

length: 15
V: TRBV18
D: TRBD2
J: TRBJ2-1
DNA: TGTGCCAGCTCACCAAAGACTAGCGGGAGCTATGAGCAGTTCTTC
CDR3: CASSPKTSGSYEQFF

length: 14
V: TRBV11-1
D: -
J: TRBJ2-7
DNA: TGTGCCAGCAGCTACGGCGGGACCCTCTACGAGCAGTACTTC
CDR3: CASSYGGTLYEQYF